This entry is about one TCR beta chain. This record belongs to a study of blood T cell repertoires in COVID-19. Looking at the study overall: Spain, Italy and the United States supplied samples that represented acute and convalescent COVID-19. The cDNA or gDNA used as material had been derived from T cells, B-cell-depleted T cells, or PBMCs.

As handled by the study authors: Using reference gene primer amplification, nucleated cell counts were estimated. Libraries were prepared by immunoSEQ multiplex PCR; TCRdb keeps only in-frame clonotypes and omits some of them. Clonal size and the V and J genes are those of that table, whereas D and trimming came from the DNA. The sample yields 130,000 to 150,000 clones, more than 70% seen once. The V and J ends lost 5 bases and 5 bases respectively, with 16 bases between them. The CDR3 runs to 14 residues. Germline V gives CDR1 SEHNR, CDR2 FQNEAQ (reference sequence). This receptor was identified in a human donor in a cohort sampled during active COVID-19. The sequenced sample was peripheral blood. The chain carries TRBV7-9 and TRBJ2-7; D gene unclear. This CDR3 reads CASSTAWSQNEQYF. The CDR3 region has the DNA TGTGCCAGCAGCACTGCCTGGTCTCAAAACGAGCAGTACTTC.